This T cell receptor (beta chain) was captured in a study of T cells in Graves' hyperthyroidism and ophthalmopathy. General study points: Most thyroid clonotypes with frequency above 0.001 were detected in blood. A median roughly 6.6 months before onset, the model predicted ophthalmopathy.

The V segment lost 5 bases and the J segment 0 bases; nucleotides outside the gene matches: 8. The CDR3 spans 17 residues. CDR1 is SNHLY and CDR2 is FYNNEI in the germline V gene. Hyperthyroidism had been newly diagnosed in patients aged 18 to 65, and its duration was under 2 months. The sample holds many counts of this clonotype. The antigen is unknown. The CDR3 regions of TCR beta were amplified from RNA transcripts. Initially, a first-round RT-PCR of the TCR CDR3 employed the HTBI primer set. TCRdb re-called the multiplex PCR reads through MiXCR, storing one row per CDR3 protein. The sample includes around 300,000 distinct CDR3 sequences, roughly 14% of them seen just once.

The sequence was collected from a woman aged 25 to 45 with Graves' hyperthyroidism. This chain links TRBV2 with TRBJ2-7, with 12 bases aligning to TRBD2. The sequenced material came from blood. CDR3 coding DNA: TGTGCCAGCAGTTCGGCCACTAGCGGGAGGATCTCCTACGAGCAGTACTTC. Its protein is CASSSATSGRISYEQYF.